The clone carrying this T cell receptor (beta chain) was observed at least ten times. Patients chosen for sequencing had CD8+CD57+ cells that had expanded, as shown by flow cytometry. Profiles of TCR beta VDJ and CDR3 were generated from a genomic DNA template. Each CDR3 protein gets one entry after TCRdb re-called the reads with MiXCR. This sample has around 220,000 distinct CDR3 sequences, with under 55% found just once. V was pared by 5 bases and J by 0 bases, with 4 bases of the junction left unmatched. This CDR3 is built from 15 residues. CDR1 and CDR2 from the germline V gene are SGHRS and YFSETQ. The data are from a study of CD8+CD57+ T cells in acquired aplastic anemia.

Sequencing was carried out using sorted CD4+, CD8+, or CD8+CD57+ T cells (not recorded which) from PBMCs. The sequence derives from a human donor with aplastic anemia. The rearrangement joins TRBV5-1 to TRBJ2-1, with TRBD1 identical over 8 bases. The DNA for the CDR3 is TGCGCCAGCAGATCGACAGGGGTCTCCTACAATGAGCAGTTCTTC. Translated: CASRSTGVSYNEQFF.